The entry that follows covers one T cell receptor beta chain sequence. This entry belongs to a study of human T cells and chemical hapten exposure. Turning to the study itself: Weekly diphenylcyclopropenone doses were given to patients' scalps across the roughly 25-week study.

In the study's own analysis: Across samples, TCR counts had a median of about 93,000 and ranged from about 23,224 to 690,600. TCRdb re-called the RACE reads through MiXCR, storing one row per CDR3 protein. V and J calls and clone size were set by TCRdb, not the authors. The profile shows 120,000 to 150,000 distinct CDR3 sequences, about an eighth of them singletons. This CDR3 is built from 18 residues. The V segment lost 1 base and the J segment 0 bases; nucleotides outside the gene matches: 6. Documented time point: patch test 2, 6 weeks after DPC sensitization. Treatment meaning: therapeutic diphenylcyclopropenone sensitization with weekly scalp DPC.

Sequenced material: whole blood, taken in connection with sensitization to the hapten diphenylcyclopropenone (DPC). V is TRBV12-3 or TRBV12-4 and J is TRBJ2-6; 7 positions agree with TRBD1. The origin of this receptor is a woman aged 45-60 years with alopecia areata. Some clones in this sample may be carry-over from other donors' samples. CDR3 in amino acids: CASSLETGTPSGANVLTF. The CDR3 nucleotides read TGTGCCAGCAGTTTAGAGACAGGGACCCCCTCTGGGGCCAACGTCCTGACTTTC.